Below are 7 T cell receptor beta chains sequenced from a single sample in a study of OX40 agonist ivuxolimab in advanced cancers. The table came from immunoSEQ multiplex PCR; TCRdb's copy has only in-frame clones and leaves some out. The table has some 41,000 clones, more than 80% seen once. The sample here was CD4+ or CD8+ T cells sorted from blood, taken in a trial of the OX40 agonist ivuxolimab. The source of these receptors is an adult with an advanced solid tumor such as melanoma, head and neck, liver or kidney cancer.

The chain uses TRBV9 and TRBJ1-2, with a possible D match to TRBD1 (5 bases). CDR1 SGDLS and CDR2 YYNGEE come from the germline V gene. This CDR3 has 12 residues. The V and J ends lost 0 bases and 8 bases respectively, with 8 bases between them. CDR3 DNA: TGTGCCAGCAGCGTAGTTCGGGGCGGCTACACCTTC. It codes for CASSVVRGGYTF.

The CDR3 region has the DNA TGTGCCAGCAGTCTAAGCGGGAGCACAGATACGCAGTATTTT. It codes for CASSLSGSTDTQYF. V is TRBV11-3 and J is TRBJ2-3; D may be TRBD2 (6 bases). This CDR3 is built from 14 residues. Trimming cost V 6 bases and J 0 bases, with 10 bases left between them. Germline V gene lookup returns CDR1 SGHNT and CDR2 YENEEA.

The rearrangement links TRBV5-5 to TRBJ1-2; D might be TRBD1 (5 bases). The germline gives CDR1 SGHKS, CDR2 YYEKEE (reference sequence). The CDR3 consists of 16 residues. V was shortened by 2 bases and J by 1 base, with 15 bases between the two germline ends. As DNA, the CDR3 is TGTGCCAGCAGCTTCCGCAATCAGGGATTTAACTATGGCTACACCTTC. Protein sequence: CASSFRNQGFNYGYTF. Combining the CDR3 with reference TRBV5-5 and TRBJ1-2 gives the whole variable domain DAGVTQSPTHLIKTRGQQVTLRCSPISGHKSVSWYQQVLGQGPQFIFQYYEKEERGRGNFPDRFSARQFPNYSSELNVNALLLGDSALYLCASSFRNQGFNYGYTFGSGTRLTVV.

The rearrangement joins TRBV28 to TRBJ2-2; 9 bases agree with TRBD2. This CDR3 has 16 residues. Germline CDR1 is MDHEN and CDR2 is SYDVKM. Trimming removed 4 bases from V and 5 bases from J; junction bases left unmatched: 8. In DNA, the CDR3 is TGTGCCAGCAGTTCCCCTAGCGGGAAAATAACCGGGGAGCTGTTTTTT. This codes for CASSSPSGKITGELFF.

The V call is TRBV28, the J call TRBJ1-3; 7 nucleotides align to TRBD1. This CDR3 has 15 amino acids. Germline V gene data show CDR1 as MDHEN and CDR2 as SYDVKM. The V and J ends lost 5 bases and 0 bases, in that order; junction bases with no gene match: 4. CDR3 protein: CASSRDSLSGNTIYF. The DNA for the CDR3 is TGTGCCAGCAGTCGGGACAGCCTCTCTGGAAACACCATATATTTT.

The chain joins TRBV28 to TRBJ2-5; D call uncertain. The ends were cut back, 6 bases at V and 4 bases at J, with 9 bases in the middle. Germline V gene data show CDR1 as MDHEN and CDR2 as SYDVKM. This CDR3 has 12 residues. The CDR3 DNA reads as TGTGCCAGCAGCTTTTTAGTAGAGACCCAGTACTTC. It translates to CASSFLVETQYF. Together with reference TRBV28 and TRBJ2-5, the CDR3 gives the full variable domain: DVKVTQSSRYLVKRTGEKVFLECVQDMDHENMFWYRQDPGLGLRLIYFSYDVKMKEKGDIPEGYSVSREKKERFSLILESASTNQTSMYLCASSFLVETQYFGPGTRLLVL.

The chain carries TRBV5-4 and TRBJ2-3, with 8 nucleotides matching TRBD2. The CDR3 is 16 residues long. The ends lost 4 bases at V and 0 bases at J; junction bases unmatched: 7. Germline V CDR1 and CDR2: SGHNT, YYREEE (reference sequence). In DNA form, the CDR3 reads TGTGCCAGCAGCATAGTAGCGGGACCGAGCACAGATACGCAGTATTTT. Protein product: CASSIVAGPSTDTQYF.